Shown below are 18 T cell receptor beta chains from a single sample sequenced in a study of tissue T cells after allogeneic stem cell transplantation. Sample time point: mouse harvest day 7 after allogeneic transplant. Mouse grafts combined 10^7 T-cell-depleted bone marrow cells with 10^6 splenic CD5+ T cells. Libraries were prepared by immunoSEQ multiplex PCR; TCRdb keeps only in-frame clonotypes and omits some of them. The repertoire has thousands of clones, approximately 50% of them found once; the top ten carry under 30%. The sample taken for sequencing was spleen. Source of these receptors: a female BALB/c mouse given C57BL/6 T cells with graft-versus-host disease after an allogeneic hematopoietic cell transplant.

As to this clone: Gene names are mouse gene names. The CDR3 end is not reached by the read, which stops 1 residue before it; the germline J gene fills it in. J is TRBJ2-3 and V is TRBV15, with 7 bases lining up with TRBD1. CDR3 length: 15 residues. Losses at the gene ends were 4 bases for V and 0 bases for J; bases not matched to a gene: 4. Germline CDR1 reads SGHND; CDR2 reads FRSKSL. The CDR3 sequence: CASSSDRRSAETLYF. The CDR3 DNA, read in part, is TGTGCCAGCAGTTCGGACAGGAGAAGTGCAGAAACGCTGTAT.

This clone was detected only a few times. Mouse gene names apply. The sequenced fragment ends 1 residue before the CDR3 boundary, so the rest is inferred from the germline J gene. This rearrangement joins TRBV2 to TRBJ1-1; possible D gene TRBD1, 5 bases. Trimming shortened V by 4 bases and J by 8 bases, and 8 bases separated the two germline ends. The CDR3 consists of 11 residues. Germline lookup yields CDR1 LGHNA and CDR2 YSYQKL. CDR3 bases read: TGTGCCAGCAGCCCCGGGACCGAAGTCTTC. Translating gives CASSPGTEVF. The entire CDR3 protein reads CASSPGTEVFF. The variable domain in full, completed from reference TRBV2 and TRBJ1-1, reads DPKIIQKPKYLVAVTGSEKILICEQYLGHNAMYWYRQSAKKPLEFMFSYSYQKLMDNQTASSRFQPQSSKKNHLDLQITALKPDDSATYFCASSPGTEVFFGKGTRLTVV.

Comment on this clone: The genes and germline here are from mouse. The CDR3 extends 1 residue past the end of the read, so its final part is completed from the germline J gene. This chain connects TRBV26 to TRBJ2-2; D remains ambiguous. The CDR3 spans 14 residues. Germline CDR1 KGHPV, CDR2 FQNQEV (reference sequence). V was shortened by 2 bases and J by 0 bases, with 4 bases between the two germline ends. CDR3 sequence reads: CASSLNANTGQLYF. The sequenced CDR3 bases are TGTGCCAGCAGTCTGAATGCAAACACCGGGCAGCTCTAC.

Comments on this clone: Genes here carry mouse names. CDR3 DNA, as far as it was read: TGTGCCAGCTCTCTAGGCAGGGCTGGAAATACGCTCTAT. Amino acids: CASSLGRAGNTLY. The complete CDR3 protein is CASSLGRAGNTLYF. The genes are TRBV12-2 and TRBJ1-3; maybe TRBD1 (5 bases). Read coverage stops 1 residue before the CDR3 terminus; the germline J gene supplies the remainder. Germline-derived CDR1 and CDR2 are SGHLS and HYDKME. V was cut by 1 base and J by 2 bases, with 8 bases left in between. The CDR3 runs 14 residues.

This clone has only a few counts. Mouse names are used for the genes. The read gets to within 1 residue of the CDR3 end, and the germline J gene fills in the rest. This chain connects TRBV19 to TRBJ1-2; D perhaps matches TRBD1 (5 bases). This CDR3 comprises 12 residues. Germline CDR1 FNHDT, CDR2 SITEND (reference sequence). The V gene lost 3 bases and the J gene lost 2 bases, with 5 bases spanning the gap. The covered CDR3 bases are TGTGCCAGCAGTACAGGGAACTCCGACTACACC. This gives the protein CASSTGNSDYT. The whole CDR3 reads CASSTGNSDYTF.

This clone is classed as medium-sized. Mouse names are used for the genes. Sequencing ends 1 residue short of the CDR3 end; the germline J gene provides the rest. The chain uses TRBV2 and TRBJ2-7; D assignment may be TRBD1 or TRBD2 (5 bases each). The CDR3 has 14 residues. Germline CDR1 LGHNA, CDR2 YSYQKL. Trimming pared 0 bases from V and 2 bases from J, leaving 8 bases between. The CDR3: CASSQERGPYEQYF. The covered CDR3 bases are TGTGCCAGCAGCCAAGAGAGGGGCCCCTATGAACAGTAC.

A word on this clone: The gene names here belong to mouse. The read terminates 1 residue ahead of where the CDR3 ends, so the germline J gene completes it. The chain links TRBV2 to TRBJ1-4; D ambiguous. There are 14 residues in the CDR3. Per the germline V gene, CDR1 is LGHNA and CDR2 is YSYQKL. V was cut by 0 bases and J by 4 bases, with 6 bases left in between. The sequenced CDR3 bases are TGTGCCAGCAGCCAAGACCAGGACAACGAAAGATTATTT. Translation: CASSQDQDNERLF. The full CDR3 protein is CASSQDQDNERLFF.

There are a few counts of this clone. Gene names denote mouse genes. The read gets to within 1 residue of the CDR3 end, and the germline J gene fills in the rest. This chain uses TRBV3 with TRBJ2-3, with 8 bases matching TRBD1. The CDR3 consists of 14 residues. Germline values: CDR1 SNHLY, CDR2 FYNGKV (reference sequence). Unmatched junction bases numbered 1, after V lost 3 bases and J lost 2 bases. The CDR3 loop reads CASSFQGAAETLYF. The sequenced CDR3 bases are TGTGCCAGCAGCTTTCAGGGGGCTGCAGAAACGCTGTAT.

Worth noting for this clone: Gene names denote mouse genes. The read halts 1 residue ahead of the CDR3 end, with the missing end drawn from the germline J gene. The chain has TRBV13-2 and TRBJ2-3, with D possibly being TRBD2 (6 bases). The germline V and J ends were trimmed by 0 bases and 3 bases, with 11 bases remaining between them. CDR3 length equals 15 residues. Germline V gives CDR1 NNHNN, CDR2 SYGAGS (reference sequence). The CDR3: CASGDAIGGAETLYF. CDR3 bases read: TGTGCCAGCGGTGATGCAATCGGGGGGGCAGAAACGCTGTAT.

A note on this clone: Germline and genes here are mouse. Sequencing ends 1 residue short of the CDR3 end; the germline J gene provides the rest. This rearrangement joins TRBV12-1 to TRBJ2-5; 10 positions agree with TRBD2. The CDR3 runs to 14 residues. The ends lost 1 base at V and 3 bases at J; junction bases unmatched: 0. Germline assignment: CDR1 SGHSN and CDR2 HYEKVE. CDR3 sequence reads: CASSLDWGQDTQYF. The DNA read from the CDR3 is TGTGCCAGCTCTCTGGACTGGGGGCAAGACACCCAGTAC.

Points on this clone: Germline and genes here are mouse. The sequence runs out 1 residue before the end of the CDR3; the remainder is reconstructed from the germline J gene. The chain carries TRBV26 and TRBJ1-1; D is undetermined. This CDR3 has 13 amino acids. The ends were cut back, 2 bases at V and 1 base at J, with 5 bases in the middle. CDR1 is KGHPV, CDR2 FQNQEV, per germline (reference sequence). The CDR3 loop reads CASSLIRNTEVFF. CDR3 bases read: TGTGCCAGCAGTCTGATCAGAAACACAGAAGTCTTC. Supplemented by reference TRBV26 and TRBJ1-1, the full variable domain reads NSKVIQTPRYLVKGQGQKAKMRCIPEKGHPVVFWYQQNKNNEFKFLINFQNQEVLQQIDMTEKRFSAECPSNSPCSLEIQSSEAGDSALYLCASSLIRNTEVFFGKGTRLTVV.

Note on this clone: The listed genes are named as in mouse. The missing CDR3 end, 1 residue past where the read stops, is filled in from the germline J gene. The chain uses TRBV26 and TRBJ1-4; 7 nucleotides align to TRBD1. With 4 bases clipped from V and 0 bases from J, the junction kept 5 bases outside the gene matches. The CDR3 covers 16 residues. Germline loops: CDR1 KGHPV, CDR2 FQNQEV (reference sequence). CDR3 DNA (partial): TGTGCCAGCAGTCCGCTGACAGGGATTTCCAACGAAAGATTATTT. Its translation: CASSPLTGISNERLF. The CDR3 as a whole reads CASSPLTGISNERLFF.

This clone was seen more than once but under ten times. Gene names and germline match the mouse. The CDR3 end falls 1 residue outside the read, so it is completed with the germline J gene. The gene calls are TRBV13-1 and TRBJ2-3, with unresolved D. Germline loops: CDR1 NSHNY, CDR2 SYGAGN. The CDR3 runs 13 residues. The V gene lost 5 bases and the J gene lost 0 bases, with 7 bases spanning the gap. CDR3 residues: CASSTTSAETLYF. Partial CDR3 DNA: TGTGCCAGCAGCACAACTAGTGCAGAAACGCTGTAT.

About this clone: Each gene name is a mouse one. The read terminates 1 residue ahead of where the CDR3 ends, so the germline J gene completes it. The rearrangement uses TRBV26 and TRBJ2-4; possibly TRBD1 for D (6 bases). Trimming removed 4 bases from V and 1 base from J, with 9 bases in between. Germline V CDR1 and CDR2: KGHPV, FQNQEV (reference sequence). The CDR3 has 14 residues. CDR3 DNA, as far as it was read: TGTGCCAGCAGTCCGGCAGGGGGTCAAAACACCTTGTAC. Residues: CASSPAGGQNTLY. The entire CDR3 reads CASSPAGGQNTLYF.

On this clone: Here the gene names and germline are mouse. The observed sequence ends 1 residue before the CDR3 terminus, with the missing tail filled in from the germline J gene. The chain uses TRBV19 and TRBJ2-2; 10 nucleotides align to TRBD2. The CDR3 runs to 15 residues. J was trimmed by 4 bases and V by 4 bases; bases with no gene match: 4. Germline CDR1 FNHDT, CDR2 SITEND (reference sequence). The CDR3 DNA, read in part, is TGTGCCAGCAGTCGGGACTGGGGAATCACCGGGCAGCTCTAC. Translation: CASSRDWGITGQLY. The full-length CDR3 reads as CASSRDWGITGQLYF. Supplemented by reference TRBV19 and TRBJ2-2, the full variable domain reads GGIITQTPKFLIGQEGQKLTLKCQQNFNHDTMYWYRQDSGKGLRLIYYSITENDLQKGDLSEGYDASREKKSSFSLTVTSAQKNEMAVFLCASSRDWGITGQLYFGEGSKLTVL.

Worth noting for this clone: These gene names are mouse names. The read is 1 residue too short to cover the CDR3 end, so that end is filled in from the germline J gene. The rearrangement joins TRBV12-1 to TRBJ2-1, with D perhaps being TRBD1 or TRBD2 (5 bases each). The CDR3 runs to 14 residues. The germline gives CDR1 SGHSN, CDR2 HYEKVE. With 0 bases removed from V and 3 bases from J, the gap between germline ends came to 8 bases. Partial CDR3 DNA: TGTGCCAGCTCTCTCGACGGGGGCTATGCTGAGCAGTTC. Protein product: CASSLDGGYAEQF. The CDR3, in full, reads CASSLDGGYAEQFF. The full variable domain, in which reference TRBV12-1 and TRBJ2-1 provide the parts outside the CDR3, is DSGVVQSPRHIIKEKGGRSVLTCIPISGHSNVVWYQQTLGKELKFLIQHYEKVERDKGFLPSRFSVQQFDDYHSEMNMSALELEDSAMYFCASSLDGGYAEQFFGPGTRLTVL.

In the case of this clone: Mouse gene names and germline throughout. The read terminates 1 residue before the CDR3 end, so the remaining end is supplied by the germline J gene. The V call is TRBV13-2, the J call TRBJ2-5, with 9 bases that match TRBD1. The CDR3 length is 14 residues. Germline trimming cut 4 bases from V and 3 bases from J; bases unmatched to any gene: 3. Germline lookup yields CDR1 NNHNN and CDR2 SYGAGS (reference sequence). The CDR3 spells CASGPDRGQDTQYF. The sequenced CDR3 bases are TGTGCCAGCGGTCCTGACAGGGGGCAAGACACCCAGTAC.

This clone showed up just a few times. Germline and genes: mouse. The DNA ends 1 residue before the CDR3 does, and the rest of the CDR3 is filled in from the germline J gene. The V and J genes are TRBV1 and TRBJ2-7; D not resolved. V shed 0 bases and J shed 6 bases, with 3 bases lying between them. There are 11 residues in the CDR3. CDR1 and CDR2 (germline): NSQYPW, LRSPGD (reference sequence). The CDR3 reads CTCSADPEQYF. The part of the CDR3 DNA that was read is TGCACCTGCAGTGCAGATCCTGAACAGTAC.